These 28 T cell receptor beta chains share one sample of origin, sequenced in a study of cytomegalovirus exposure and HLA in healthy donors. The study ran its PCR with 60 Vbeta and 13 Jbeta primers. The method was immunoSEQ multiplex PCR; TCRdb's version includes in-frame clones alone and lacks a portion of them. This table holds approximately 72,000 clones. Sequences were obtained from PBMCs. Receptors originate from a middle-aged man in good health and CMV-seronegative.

The CDR3 region is CASSPGRGRDDYEQYF. The CDR3 nucleotides read TGTGCCAGCAGCCCGGGCAGGGGGCGAGACGACTACGAGCAGTACTTC. J is TRBJ2-7 and V is TRBV7-9, with 8 bases lining up with TRBD1. Trimming took 5 bases from V and 3 from J; bases not matched to a gene: 12. Per the germline V gene, CDR1 is SEHNR and CDR2 is FQNEAQ (reference sequence). The CDR3 spans 16 residues.

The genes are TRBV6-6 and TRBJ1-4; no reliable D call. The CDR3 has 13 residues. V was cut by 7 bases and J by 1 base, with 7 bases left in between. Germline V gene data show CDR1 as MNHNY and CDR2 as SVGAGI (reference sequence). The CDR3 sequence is CASTTVTNEKLFF. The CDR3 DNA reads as TGTGCCAGCACCACTGTAACTAATGAAAAACTGTTTTTT.

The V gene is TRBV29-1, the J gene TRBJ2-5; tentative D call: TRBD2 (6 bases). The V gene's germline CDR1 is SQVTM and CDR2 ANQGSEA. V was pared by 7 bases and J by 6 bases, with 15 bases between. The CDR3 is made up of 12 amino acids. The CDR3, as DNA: TGCAGCGGCGGGACCACGGGCAAGACCCAGTACTTC. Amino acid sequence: CSGGTTGKTQYF.

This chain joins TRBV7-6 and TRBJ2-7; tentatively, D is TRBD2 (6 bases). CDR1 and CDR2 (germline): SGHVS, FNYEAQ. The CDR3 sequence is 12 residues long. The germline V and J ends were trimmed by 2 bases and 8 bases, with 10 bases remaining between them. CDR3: CASSLPGVQQYF. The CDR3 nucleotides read TGTGCCAGCAGCTTACCGGGGGTACAGCAGTACTTC.

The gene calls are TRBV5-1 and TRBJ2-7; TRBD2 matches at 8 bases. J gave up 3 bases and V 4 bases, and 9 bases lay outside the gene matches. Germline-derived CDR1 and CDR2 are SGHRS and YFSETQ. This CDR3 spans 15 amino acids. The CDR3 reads CASSPAGGGSYEQYF. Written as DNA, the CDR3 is TGCGCCAGCAGCCCGGCGGGGGGCGGCAGCTACGAGCAGTACTTC. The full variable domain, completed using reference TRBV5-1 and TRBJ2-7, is KAGVTQTPRYLIKTRGQQVTLSCSPISGHRSVSWYQQTPGQGLQFLFEYFSETQRNKGNFPGRFSGRQFSNSRSEMNVSTLELGDSALYLCASSPAGGGSYEQYFGPGTRLTVT.

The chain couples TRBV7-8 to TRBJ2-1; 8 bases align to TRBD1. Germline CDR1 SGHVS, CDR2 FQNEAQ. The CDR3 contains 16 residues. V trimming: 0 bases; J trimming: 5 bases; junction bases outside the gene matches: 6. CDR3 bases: TGTGCCAGCAGCTTAGCTGGACAGGGAGCAAACAATGAGCAGTTCTTC. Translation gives CASSLAGQGANNEQFF.

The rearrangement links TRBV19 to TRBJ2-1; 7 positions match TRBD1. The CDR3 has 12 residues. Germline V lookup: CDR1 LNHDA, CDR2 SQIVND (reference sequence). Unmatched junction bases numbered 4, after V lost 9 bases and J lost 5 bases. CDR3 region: CASNRGNNEQFF. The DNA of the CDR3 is TGTGCCAGCAACAGGGGCAACAATGAGCAGTTCTTC.

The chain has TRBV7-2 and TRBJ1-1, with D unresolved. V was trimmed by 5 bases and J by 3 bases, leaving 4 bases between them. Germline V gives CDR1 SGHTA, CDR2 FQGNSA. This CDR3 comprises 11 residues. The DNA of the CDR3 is TGTGCCAGCAGCCCATACACTGAAGCTTTCTTT. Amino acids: CASSPYTEAFF.

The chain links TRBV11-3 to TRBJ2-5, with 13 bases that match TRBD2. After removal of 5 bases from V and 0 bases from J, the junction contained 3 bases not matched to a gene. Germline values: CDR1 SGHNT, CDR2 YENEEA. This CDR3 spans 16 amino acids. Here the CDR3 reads CASSRTSGGDQETQYF. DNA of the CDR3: TGTGCCAGCAGCCGTACTAGCGGGGGGGACCAAGAGACCCAGTACTTC.

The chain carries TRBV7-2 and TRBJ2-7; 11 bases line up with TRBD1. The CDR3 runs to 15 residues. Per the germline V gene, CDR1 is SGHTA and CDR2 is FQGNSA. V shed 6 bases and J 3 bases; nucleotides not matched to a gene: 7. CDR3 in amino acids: CASRGPGQGVYEQYF. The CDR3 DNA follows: TGTGCCAGCAGGGGTCCGGGACAGGGGGTCTACGAGCAGTACTTC. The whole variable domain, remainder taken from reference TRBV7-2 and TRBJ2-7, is GAGVSQSPSNKVTEKGKDVELRCDPISGHTALYWYRQSLGQGLEFLIYFQGNSAPDKSGLPSDRFSAERTGGSVSTLTIQRTQQEDSAVYLCASRGPGQGVYEQYFGPGTRLTVT.

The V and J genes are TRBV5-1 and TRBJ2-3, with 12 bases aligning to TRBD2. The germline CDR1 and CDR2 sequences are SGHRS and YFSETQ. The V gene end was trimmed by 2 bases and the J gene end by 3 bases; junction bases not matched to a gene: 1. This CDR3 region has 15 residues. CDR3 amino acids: CASSFGTSGTDTQYF. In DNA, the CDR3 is TGCGCCAGCAGCTTCGGGACTAGCGGGACAGATACGCAGTATTTT. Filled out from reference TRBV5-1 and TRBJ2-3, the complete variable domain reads KAGVTQTPRYLIKTRGQQVTLSCSPISGHRSVSWYQQTPGQGLQFLFEYFSETQRNKGNFPGRFSGRQFSNSRSEMNVSTLELGDSALYLCASSFGTSGTDTQYFGPGTRLTVL.

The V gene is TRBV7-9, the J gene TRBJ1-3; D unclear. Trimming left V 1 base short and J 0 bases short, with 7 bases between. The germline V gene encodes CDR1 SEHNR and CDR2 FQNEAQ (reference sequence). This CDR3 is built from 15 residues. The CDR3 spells CASSLVAGSGNTIYF. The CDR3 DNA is TGTGCCAGCAGCTTAGTCGCAGGCTCTGGAAACACCATATATTTT.

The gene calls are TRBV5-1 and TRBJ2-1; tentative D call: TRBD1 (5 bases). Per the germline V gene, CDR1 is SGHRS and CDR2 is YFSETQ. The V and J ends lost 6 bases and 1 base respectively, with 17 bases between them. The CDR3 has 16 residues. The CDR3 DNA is TGCGCCAGCACCCTTGGTAGGGGTCGATCCTACAATGAGCAGTTCTTC. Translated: CASTLGRGRSYNEQFF.

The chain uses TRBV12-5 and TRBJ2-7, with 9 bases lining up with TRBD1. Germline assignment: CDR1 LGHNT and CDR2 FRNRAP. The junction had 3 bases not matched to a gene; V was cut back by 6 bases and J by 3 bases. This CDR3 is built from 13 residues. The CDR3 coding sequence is TGTGCTAGTGGGCTGGACAGGGGCTACGAGCAGTACTTC. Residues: CASGLDRGYEQYF.

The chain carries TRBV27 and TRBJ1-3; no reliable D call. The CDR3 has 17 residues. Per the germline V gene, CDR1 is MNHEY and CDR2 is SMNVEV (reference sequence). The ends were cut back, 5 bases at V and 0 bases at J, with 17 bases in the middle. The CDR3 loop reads CASSPTRPQISGNTIYF. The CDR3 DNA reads TGTGCCAGCAGTCCGACACGTCCACAGATCTCTGGAAACACCATATATTTT.

The CDR3 DNA reads TGTGCCAGCAGGTCGACTAGCGGGGGGGCGAGGGAGACCCAGTACTTC. Residues: CASRSTSGGARETQYF. The rearrangement uses TRBV2 and TRBJ2-5; 14 bases are shared with TRBD2. J was trimmed by 5 bases and V by 6 bases; bases with no gene match: 8. The CDR3 runs 16 residues. Per the germline V gene, CDR1 is SNHLY and CDR2 is FYNNEI.

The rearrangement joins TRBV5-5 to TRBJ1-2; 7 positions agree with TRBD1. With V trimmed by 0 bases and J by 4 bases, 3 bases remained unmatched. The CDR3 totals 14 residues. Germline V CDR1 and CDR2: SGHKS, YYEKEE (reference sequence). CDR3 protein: CASSLETGPYGYTF. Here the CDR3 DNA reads TGTGCCAGCAGCTTGGAGACAGGGCCCTATGGCTACACCTTC.

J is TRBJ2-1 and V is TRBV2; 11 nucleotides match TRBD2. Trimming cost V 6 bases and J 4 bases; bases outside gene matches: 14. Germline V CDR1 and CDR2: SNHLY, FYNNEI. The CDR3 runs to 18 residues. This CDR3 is CASRRQGPASGGYNEQFF. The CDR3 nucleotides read TGTGCCAGCAGAAGACAAGGCCCCGCTAGCGGGGGGTACAATGAGCAGTTCTTC. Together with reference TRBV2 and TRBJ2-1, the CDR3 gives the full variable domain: EPEVTQTPSHQVTQMGQEVILRCVPISNHLYFYWYRQILGQKVEFLVSFYNNEISEKSEIFDDQFSVERPDGSNFTLKIRSTKLEDSAMYFCASRRQGPASGGYNEQFFGPGTRLTVL.

The CDR3 region has the DNA TGCGCCAGCAGCCGGACTAGCGGCTCCTACGAGCAGTACTTC. This translates into CASSRTSGSYEQYF. The rearrangement joins TRBV5-1 to TRBJ2-7; TRBD2 aligns across 10 bases. The CDR3 contains 14 residues. The germline V gene encodes CDR1 SGHRS and CDR2 YFSETQ. The trim removed 4 bases at V and 0 bases at J, leaving 1 base unmatched.

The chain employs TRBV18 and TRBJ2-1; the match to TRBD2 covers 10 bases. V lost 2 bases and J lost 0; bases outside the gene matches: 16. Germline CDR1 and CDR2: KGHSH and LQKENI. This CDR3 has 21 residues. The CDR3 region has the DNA TGTGCCAGCTCACCAAACGCGGGACAAGTAGCGGGGGGACTCTCCTACAATGAGCAGTTCTTC. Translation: CASSPNAGQVAGGLSYNEQFF.

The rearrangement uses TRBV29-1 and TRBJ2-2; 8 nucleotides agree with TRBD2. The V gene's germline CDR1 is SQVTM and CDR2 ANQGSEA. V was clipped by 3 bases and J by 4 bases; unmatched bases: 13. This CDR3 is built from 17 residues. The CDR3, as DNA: TGCAGCGTTGAGGATGTCCGTCGGGGGGGCCGCACCGGGGAGCTGTTTTTT. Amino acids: CSVEDVRRGGRTGELFF.

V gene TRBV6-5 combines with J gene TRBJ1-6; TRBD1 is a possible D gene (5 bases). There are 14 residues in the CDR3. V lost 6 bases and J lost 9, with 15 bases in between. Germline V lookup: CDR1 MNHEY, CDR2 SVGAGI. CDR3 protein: CASSRDLKGSPLHF. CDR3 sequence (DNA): TGTGCCAGCAGCCGGGACTTGAAAGGTTCACCCCTCCACTTT.

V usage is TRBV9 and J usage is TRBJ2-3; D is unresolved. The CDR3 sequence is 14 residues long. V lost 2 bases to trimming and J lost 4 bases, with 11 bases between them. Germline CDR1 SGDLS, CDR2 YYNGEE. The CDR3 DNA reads TGTGCCAGCAGCGTTTATAGTACGGCAGATACGCAGTATTTT. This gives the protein CASSVYSTADTQYF.

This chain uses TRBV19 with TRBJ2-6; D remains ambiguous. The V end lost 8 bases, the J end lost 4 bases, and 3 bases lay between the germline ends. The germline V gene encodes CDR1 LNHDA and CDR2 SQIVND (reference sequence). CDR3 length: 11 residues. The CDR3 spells CASQGANVLTF. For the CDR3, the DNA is TGTGCCAGTCAGGGGGCCAACGTCCTGACTTTC.

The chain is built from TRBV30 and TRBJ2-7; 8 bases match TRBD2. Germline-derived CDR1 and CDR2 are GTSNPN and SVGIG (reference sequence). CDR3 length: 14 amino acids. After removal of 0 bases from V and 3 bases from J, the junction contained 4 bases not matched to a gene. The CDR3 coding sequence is TGTGCCTGGAGTGTCGGGGGGGCCAGCTACGAGCAGTACTTC. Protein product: CAWSVGGASYEQYF.

The CDR3 sequence is CASSVEVSYEQYF. CDR3 nucleotides: TGTGCCAGCAGTGTGGAGGTCTCCTACGAGCAGTACTTC. J is TRBJ2-7 and V is TRBV6-1, with a possible D match to TRBD2 (5 bases). Germline CDR1 is MNHNS and CDR2 is SASEGT. The CDR3 is 13 amino acids. V shed 4 bases and J shed 0 bases, with 7 bases lying between them.

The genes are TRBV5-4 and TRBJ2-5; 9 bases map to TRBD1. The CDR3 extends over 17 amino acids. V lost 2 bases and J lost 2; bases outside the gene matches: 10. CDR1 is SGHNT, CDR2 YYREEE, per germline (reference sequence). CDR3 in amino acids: CASSFYTGTGRQETQYF. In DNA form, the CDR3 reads TGTGCCAGCAGCTTTTACACCGGGACAGGGAGACAAGAGACCCAGTACTTC.

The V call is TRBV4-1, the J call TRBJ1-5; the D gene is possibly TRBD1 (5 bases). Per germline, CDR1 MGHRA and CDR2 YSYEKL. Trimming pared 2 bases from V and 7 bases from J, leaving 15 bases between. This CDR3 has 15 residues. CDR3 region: CASSQFQGAGQPQHF. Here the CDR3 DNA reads TGCGCCAGCAGCCAATTTCAGGGAGCGGGACAGCCCCAGCATTTT.